The present T cell receptor beta chain was sequenced within a study of T-cell memory formation after mild COVID-19. TCRdb itself ran the 5' RACE reads through MiXCR, one entry per CDR3 protein. The sample has under 250,000 distinct CDR3 sequences; approximately 15% are singletons. The V and J ends lost 2 bases and 7 bases, in that order; junction bases with no gene match: 7. Germline-derived CDR1 and CDR2 are LGHNT and FRNRAP. CDR3 length: 16 residues. This clonotype was detected a few times. The J gene is TRBJ1-5, the V gene TRBV12-5; TRBD1 matches 11 bases. The receptor comes from an adult woman who had mild COVID-19 (a few samples of this study predate the infection). Cell type and time point are not known. Sample: PBMCs or a T cell subset sorted from them (not recorded which). The CDR3 bases are TGTGCTAGTGGTTTGAGTGGGACAGGGGGAAGACAGCCCCAGCATTTT. Protein: CASGLSGTGGRQPQHF.